Listed below are T cell receptor beta chains from one sample, sequenced in a study of cytomegalovirus exposure and HLA in healthy donors. Only in-frame clones appear in the TCRdb table, and some are missing; sequencing was by immunoSEQ multiplex PCR. The sample lists 95,000 to 150,000 clones, about three quarters occurring once. Sequencing used PBMCs. These receptors all come from a woman aged 55-70 years in good health and CMV-seropositive. CDR3s include the opening cysteine and the closing phenylalanine or tryptophan. A D gene is named only where the DNA matches it firmly. Size values are once, few and many counts, or a class for expanded clones, and some rows have none.

>TRBJ2-1|TRBV11-2|-|-
TGTGCCAGCAGCCAGATGGGAACGGCGGGGTCCTACAATGAGCAGTTCTTC
CASSQMGTAGSYNEQFF
>TRBJ2-7|TRBV7-6|-|TRBD2
TGTGCCAGCAGCTTAGTGGGGCGGACTAGCGGATCCTCATACGAGCAGTACTTC
CASSLVGRTSGSSYEQYF
>TRBJ1-2|TRBV27|few|TRBD1
TGTGCCAGCAGTTTAAATAGGGGACAGGTTTCTGGCTACACCTTC
CASSLNRGQVSGYTF
>TRBJ1-1|TRBV4-2|once|TRBD1
TGTGCCAGCAGCCAAGAAACAGGGGAGAACACTGAAGCTTTCTTT
CASSQETGENTEAFF
>TRBJ1-2|TRBV6-5|-|TRBD1
TGTGCCAGCAGACAACAGGGGTCGGACTATGGCTACACCTTC
CASRQQGSDYGYTF
>TRBJ1-1|TRBV29-1|-|-
TGCAGCGTTGAACTACAGGGCCGGGGCACTGAAGCTTTCTTT
CSVELQGRGTEAFF
>TRBJ2-3|TRBV25-1|-|TRBD2
TGTGCCAGCAGTGACAGCGGGAGGGCCACAGATACGCAGTATTTT
CASSDSGRATDTQYF
>TRBJ2-5|TRBV7-6|once|TRBD2
TGTGCCAGCAGCCCCCTGGTTACTAGCGGGTCCACCATTGATCAAGAGACCCAGTACTTC
CASSPLVTSGSTIDQETQYF
>TRBJ2-3|TRBV19|-|TRBD2
TGTGCCAGTACCCTTGGGACTAGCTTAGATACGCAGTATTTT
CASTLGTSLDTQYF
>TRBJ2-3|TRBV5-1|-|TRBD2
TGCGCCAGCAGCCGACTAGCGGACAGCACAGATACGCAGTATTTT
CASSRLADSTDTQYF
>TRBJ2-1|TRBV7-6|-|TRBD2
TGTGCCAGCAGCTACGGACTAGCGGGAGAGTACAATGAGCAGTTCTTC
CASSYGLAGEYNEQFF
>TRBJ2-3|TRBV29-1|-|TRBD1
TGCAGCGTTGACGCAGGGGGCCGCACAGATACGCAGTATTTT
CSVDAGGRTDTQYF
>TRBJ2-4|TRBV30|-|-
TGTGCCTGGAGTGAAGCAGGTTTCTTAGCCAAAAACATTCAGTACTTC
CAWSEAGFLAKNIQYF
>TRBJ1-1|TRBV7-9|once|-
TGTGCCAGCAGCCTTGCAGAAGGGGTCCTCTCTGAAGCTTTCTTT
CASSLAEGVLSEAFF
>TRBJ1-1|TRBV6-1|-|TRBD1
TGTGCCAGCAGTGGACCGGACAGGGGGCCCATGGAAGCTTTCTTT
CASSGPDRGPMEAFF
>TRBJ2-1|TRBV11-1|-|-
TGTGCCAGCAGCCCCCGATGGACAGACAATGAGCAGTTCTTC
CASSPRWTDNEQFF
>TRBJ1-4|TRBV4-2|few|-
TGTGCCAGCAGCCAGGTCCGGGGGGGAGGAAAGGAGACTAATGAAAAACTGTTTTTT
CASSQVRGGGKETNEKLFF
>TRBJ1-1|TRBV5-3|-|TRBD1
TGTGCCAGAAGCACGCCACAGGGGGAAGCTTTCTTT
CARSTPQGEAFF
>TRBJ1-4|TRBV6-5|-|TRBD1
TGTGCCAGCAGCTCTACCGGGACAGGGGGTGAAAAACTGTTTTTT
CASSSTGTGGEKLFF
>TRBJ1-2|TRBV19|few|-
TGTGCCAGTATTCGTTCAGGGTCAGCTAACTATGGCTACACCTTC
CASIRSGSANYGYTF
>TRBJ1-3|TRBV5-4|-|-
TGTGCCAGCAGCGTTTACTCTGGAAACACCATATATTTT
CASSVYSGNTIYF
>TRBJ2-7|TRBV30|-|-
TGTGCCGGTAATAAGAGGCGGGCCCTACTCTCCTACGAGCAGTACTTC
CAGNKRRALLSYEQYF